This TCR beta chain was captured by sequencing in a study of cytomegalovirus exposure and HLA in healthy donors. Study-wide context: According to later analysis, the same platform produced the roughly 110 validation and several hundred first-cohort repertoires. Whole-study results and caveats: Most TCR sequences were seen very rarely across donors, but some public TCRs occurred in many.

Germline V lookup: CDR1 SQVTM, CDR2 ANQGSEA. V was clipped by 7 bases and J by 6 bases, with 12 bases between them. The CDR3 covers 11 residues. Separate from the roughly 700-subject first cohort was the approximately 120-subject validation cohort, to which the donors belonged. As to this clone: What it binds is not known.

Method: immunoSEQ multiplex PCR; TCRdb's copy keeps in-frame clones and lacks some. Of about 160,000 clones in the sample, roughly nine tenths were seen once. This TCR derives from a woman aged 25 to 39 in good health and CMV-seronegative. The chain has TRBV29-1 and TRBJ1-2, with TRBD1 as a possible D gene (6 bases). Sequenced sample: PBMCs. The CDR3 loop reads CSAGQQNGYTF. The CDR3 bases are TGCAGCGCCGGACAGCAGAATGGCTACACCTTC.